These 29 T cell receptor beta chains originate from one sample sequenced in a study of Tregs in tolerant kidney transplant recipients. Produced via immunoSEQ multiplex PCR; TCRdb's table is partial and in-frame only. This sample has about 240,000 clones, with 80% to 85% found just once. The specimen was CD4+ T cells from blood. These receptors were obtained from a human donor in good health.

This clone came up once. The gene calls are TRBV19 and TRBJ2-7; TRBD1 might be the D (5 bases). This CDR3 comprises 15 residues. CDR1 is LNHDA, CDR2 SQIVND, per germline (reference sequence). The ends were cut back, 5 bases at V and 2 bases at J, with 16 bases in the middle. The CDR3 here is CASSLGAGATYEQYF. In DNA form, the CDR3 reads TGTGCCAGTAGTTTAGGGGCAGGTGCAACCTACGAGCAGTACTTC. Filled out from reference TRBV19 and TRBJ2-7, the complete variable domain reads DGGITQSPKYLFRKEGQNVTLSCEQNLNHDAMYWYRQDPGQGLRLIYYSQIVNDFQKGDIAEGYSVSREKKESFPLTVTSAQKNPTAFYLCASSLGAGATYEQYFGPGTRLTVT.

This clone turned up a few times. The chain recombines TRBV6-6 with TRBJ2-7; 12 bases align to TRBD2. Trimming took 4 bases from V and 5 from J; bases not matched to a gene: 6. This CDR3 has 15 residues. Per the germline V gene, CDR1 is MNHNY and CDR2 is SVGAGI (reference sequence). CDR3 sequence: CASSSGTSGLDEQYF. The CDR3 bases are TGTGCCAGCAGTTCTGGGACTAGCGGGCTCGACGAGCAGTACTTC.

The V gene is TRBV9, the J gene TRBJ2-3; the D gene is possibly TRBD1 (6 bases). CDR3 length: 14 amino acids. V lost 4 bases to trimming and J lost 5 bases, with 14 bases between them. The V gene's germline CDR1 is SGDLS and CDR2 YYNGEE. CDR3 loop: CASSPRQVKDTQYF. The CDR3 DNA sequence: TGTGCCAGCAGCCCAAGACAGGTTAAAGATACGCAGTATTTT.

This clone was counted a single time. This chain connects TRBV4-1 to TRBJ2-7; D possibly corresponds to TRBD2 (6 bases). This CDR3 is 16 amino acids long. Trimming shortened V by 1 base and J by 7 bases, and 20 bases separated the two germline ends. CDR1 is MGHRA and CDR2 is YSYEKL in the germline V gene. The CDR3 nucleotides read TGCGCCAGCAGCCAAGGCCTACCGGGAGCGTCTGGAGAGCAGTACTTC. Protein product: CASSQGLPGASGEQYF.

J is TRBJ2-3 and V is TRBV4-2, with D perhaps TRBD2 (5 bases). The CDR3 length is 16 residues. Germline CDR1 and CDR2: LGHNA and YNFKEQ. With 0 bases removed from V and 8 bases from J, the gap between germline ends came to 18 bases. The CDR3 nucleotides read TGTGCCAGCAGCCAAGACGGGGATTTTTGGTTAGGTACGCAGTATTTT. Protein product: CASSQDGDFWLGTQYF.

The genes are TRBV14 and TRBJ1-2, with 8 bases fitting TRBD1. The ends lost 2 bases at V and 8 bases at J; junction bases unmatched: 19. Germline values: CDR1 SGHDN, CDR2 FVKESK. The CDR3 spans 18 residues. The chain's CDR3 is CASSQTYTGQGRVKGYTF. The DNA of the CDR3 is TGTGCCAGCAGCCAAACCTACACCGGACAGGGTCGGGTGAAGGGCTACACCTTC.

The chain recombines TRBV29-1 with TRBJ2-7; no definite D call. V lost 4 bases and J 2 bases, leaving 24 bases between the germline ends. CDR3 length: 17 residues. Per germline, CDR1 SQVTM and CDR2 ANQGSEA. The CDR3 DNA reads TGCAGCGTTGGTCCAACGTCGGAAGATATCCGCACCTACGAGCAGTACTTC. Protein: CSVGPTSEDIRTYEQYF.

The chain links TRBV10-2 to TRBJ2-7; 14 nucleotides match TRBD2. The ends lost 0 bases at V and 2 bases at J; junction bases unmatched: 3. The V gene's germline CDR1 is WSHSY and CDR2 SAAADI. The CDR3 is 17 amino acids. Here the CDR3 reads CASSESGLAGAAYEQYF. The CDR3 DNA is TGCGCCAGCAGTGAGTCGGGACTAGCGGGAGCCGCCTACGAGCAGTACTTC.

The rearrangement joins TRBV4-1 to TRBJ1-4; TRBD1 matches 7 bases. In germline, CDR1 is MGHRA, CDR2 YSYEKL. CDR3 size: 11 residues. J gave up 11 bases and V 4 bases, and 1 base lay outside the gene matches. CDR3 DNA: TGCGCCAGCAGCCTACAGGGGAAACTGTTTTTT. This sequence encodes CASSLQGKLFF.

This clone was seen a few times. The chain combines TRBV6-5 with TRBJ2-7; TRBD2 matches 9 bases. V was pared by 2 bases and J by 4 bases, with 6 bases of the junction left unmatched. The germline V gene has CDR1 MNHEY and CDR2 SVGAGI. This CDR3 is 15 amino acids long. CDR3 sequence (DNA): TGTGCCAGCAGTTACGACCGGCGGGGGGGGTACGAGCAGTACTTC. It yields the protein CASSYDRRGGYEQYF.

The V gene is TRBV10-3, the J gene TRBJ2-3, with TRBD2 matching 9 bases. V trimming: 6 bases; J trimming: 2 bases; junction bases outside the gene matches: 15. The CDR3 covers 18 residues. Germline loops: CDR1 ENHRY, CDR2 SYGVKD. CDR3 residues: CAIRPDPELAGDTDTQYF. In DNA form, the CDR3 reads TGTGCCATCAGGCCAGACCCAGAGTTAGCGGGGGACACAGATACGCAGTATTTT.

A remark on this clone: This sample also contains other DNA sequences that code for the same CDR3. The genes are TRBV5-1 and TRBJ2-2; 7 bases are shared with TRBD2. Germline CDR1 SGHRS, CDR2 YFSETQ. With 0 bases clipped from V and 1 base from J, the junction kept 3 bases outside the gene matches. The CDR3 covers 16 residues. CDR3 DNA sequence: TGCGCCAGCAGCTTGGAACCTAGCGGGAACACCGGGGAGCTGTTTTTT. It codes for CASSLEPSGNTGELFF.

Concerning this clone: Germline is not matched at one junction end, which may reflect a read error. This sequence joins TRBV2 and TRBJ2-5; a possible D gene is TRBD1 (6 bases). This CDR3 has 12 amino acids. Germline CDR1 and CDR2: SNHLY and FYNNEI. DNA for the CDR3: TGTGCCAGCAGTGGACAAGGACAGATTGGCCACTTC. Its translation: CASSGQGQIGHF.

The rearrangement joins TRBV30 to TRBJ2-2; D unresolved. The germline V gene has CDR1 GTSNPN and CDR2 SVGIG (reference sequence). Trimming removed 0 bases from V and 9 bases from J, with 11 bases in between. The CDR3 has 13 amino acids. The CDR3 DNA sequence: TGTGCCTGGAGTGTACTAAGGAGCCGGGAGCTGTTTTTT. Translating gives CAWSVLRSRELFF.

The chain employs TRBV14 and TRBJ2-4, with D perhaps matching TRBD2 (6 bases). Per germline, CDR1 SGHDN and CDR2 FVKESK. This CDR3 has 15 amino acids. V lost 5 bases to trimming and J lost 0 bases, with 11 bases between them. DNA of the CDR3: TGTGCCAGCAGCTATAGCGGTCTAGCCAAAAACATTCAGTACTTC. As protein: CASSYSGLAKNIQYF.

The rearrangement joins TRBV30 to TRBJ1-2; D is unclear. V was trimmed by 2 bases and J by 2 bases, leaving 6 bases between them. There are 12 residues in the CDR3. The V gene's germline CDR1 is GTSNPN and CDR2 SVGIG (reference sequence). This CDR3 is CAWSSQNYGYTF. CDR3 nucleotides: TGTGCCTGGAGTTCACAGAACTATGGCTACACCTTC.

The table lists this clone with a count of one. The V gene is TRBV9, the J gene TRBJ2-3, with 11 bases that match TRBD2. This CDR3 region has 17 residues. CDR1 SGDLS and CDR2 YYNGEE come from the germline V gene. Germline trimming cut 4 bases from V and 4 bases from J; bases unmatched to any gene: 11. CDR3 amino acids: CASSFTSASGGPDTQYF. The CDR3 coding sequence is TGTGCCAGCAGCTTCACGTCGGCTAGCGGGGGGCCAGATACGCAGTATTTT.

This clone has a handful of counts. The rearrangement links TRBV6-1 to TRBJ1-2, with D possibly being TRBD1 (5 bases). Trimming left V 3 bases short and J 6 bases short, with 14 bases between. The germline V gene has CDR1 MNHNS and CDR2 SASEGT. CDR3 length: 14 residues. The CDR3 loop is CASSDPQGRDGYTF. The CDR3 DNA is TGTGCCAGCAGTGATCCTCAGGGTAGGGATGGCTACACCTTC.

The table lists this clone with a few counts. This sequence joins TRBV10-3 and TRBJ2-3; 7 nucleotides agree with TRBD2. V was pared by 0 bases and J by 9 bases, with 3 bases of the junction left unmatched. CDR1 is ENHRY, CDR2 SYGVKD, per germline. This CDR3 contains 13 residues. CDR3 coding DNA: TGTGCCATCAGTGAGTCGGAGCGGGGCACGCAGTATTTT. Translation gives CAISESERGTQYF.

The chain combines TRBV5-1 with TRBJ1-1; weak D call: TRBD1 (6 bases). The germline CDR1 and CDR2 sequences are SGHRS and YFSETQ. The CDR3 extends over 15 amino acids. The germline V and J ends were trimmed by 0 bases and 1 base, with 10 bases remaining between them. CDR3 in DNA: TGCGCCAGCAGCTTGGCCGGGGACAAGAACACTGAAGCTTTCTTT. Its protein product is CASSLAGDKNTEAFF.

V gene TRBV6-1 combines with J gene TRBJ2-3; D is unclear. V was trimmed by 4 bases and J by 0 bases, leaving 14 bases between them. This CDR3 region has 16 residues. Germline V gene lookup returns CDR1 MNHNS and CDR2 SASEGT. The CDR3 protein is CASSVNSPQSTDTQYF. CDR3 nucleotides: TGTGCCAGCAGTGTTAACTCTCCACAGAGCACAGATACGCAGTATTTT.

This rearrangement joins TRBV7-2 to TRBJ2-7, with D uncertain. This CDR3 comprises 12 residues. V shed 2 bases and J shed 3 bases, with 5 bases lying between them. The germline V gene encodes CDR1 SGHTA and CDR2 FQGNSA. The CDR3 loop reads CASSLTSYEQYF. For the CDR3, the DNA is TGTGCCAGCAGCTTAACCAGCTACGAGCAGTACTTC.

The chain links TRBV5-1 to TRBJ1-1; D perhaps matches TRBD1 (5 bases). This CDR3 comprises 17 residues. Germline-derived CDR1 and CDR2 are SGHRS and YFSETQ. V lost 0 bases and J 0 bases, leaving 15 bases between the germline ends. Here the CDR3 reads CASSLGIGGAMNTEAFF. CDR3 in DNA: TGCGCCAGCAGCTTGGGAATAGGAGGGGCGATGAACACTGAAGCTTTCTTT.

V usage is TRBV7-8 and J usage is TRBJ1-2; D uncertain. The CDR3 has 15 amino acids. Deletions cut 6 bases from V and 5 bases from J, with 19 bases between. In germline, CDR1 is SGHVS, CDR2 FQNEAQ. The CDR3 spells CASSLNPTTKYGYTF. The DNA for the CDR3 is TGTGCCAGCAGTTTGAACCCGACAACCAAATATGGCTACACCTTC. Together with reference TRBV7-8 and TRBJ1-2, the CDR3 gives the full variable domain: GAGVSQSPRYKVAKRGQDVALRCDPISGHVSLFWYQQALGQGPEFLTYFQNEAQLDKSGLPSDRFFAERPEGSVSTLKIQRTQQEDSAVYLCASSLNPTTKYGYTFGSGTRLTVV.

The V and J genes are TRBV19 and TRBJ1-3; unclear D gene. Germline CDR1 and CDR2: LNHDA and SQIVND (reference sequence). V lost 6 bases, J lost 0 bases, and 15 bases lay in between. The CDR3 runs to 16 residues. This chain's CDR3 is CASSAPRLNSGNTIYF. The CDR3 coding sequence is TGTGCCAGTAGCGCCCCTCGGCTTAACTCTGGAAACACCATATATTTT.

The chain uses TRBV4-1 and TRBJ2-1; 9 nucleotides align to TRBD2. The junction had 9 bases not matched to a gene; V was cut back by 2 bases and J by 10 bases. The germline gives CDR1 MGHRA, CDR2 YSYEKL. The length of the CDR3 is 15 residues. CDR3 region: CASSQIGRRGGEQFF. The CDR3, as DNA: TGCGCCAGCAGCCAAATCGGCCGGCGGGGGGGAGAGCAGTTCTTC.

In DNA form, the CDR3 reads TGCGCCAGCAGCCACTCGGGAGTACTGGCCTACGAGCAGTACTTC. Translated: CASSHSGVLAYEQYF. The chain uses TRBV4-1 and TRBJ2-7; possibly TRBD2 for D (6 bases). The ends were cut back, 3 bases at V and 2 bases at J, with 14 bases in the middle. Germline V gene data show CDR1 as MGHRA and CDR2 as YSYEKL. The CDR3 is made up of 15 amino acids.

The chain is built from TRBV9 and TRBJ2-3; D is possibly TRBD2 (7 bases). CDR1 SGDLS and CDR2 YYNGEE come from the germline V gene. The CDR3 is 15 residues long. Trimming took off 0 bases at V and 5 bases at J, with 13 bases between the two ends. CDR3 protein: CASSVAGGLGDTQYF. The CDR3 DNA sequence: TGTGCCAGCAGCGTAGCCGGGGGGCTGGGAGATACGCAGTATTTT.

Only one count was recorded for this clone. This sequence joins TRBV5-1 and TRBJ1-1; 10 positions agree with TRBD1. Losses at the gene ends were 4 bases for V and 5 bases for J; bases not matched to a gene: 11. Germline V gives CDR1 SGHRS, CDR2 YFSETQ. CDR3 length: 16 amino acids. CDR3 protein: CASSELPGTGETEAFF. CDR3 DNA sequence: TGCGCCAGCAGCGAACTACCCGGGACAGGGGAGACTGAAGCTTTCTTT.